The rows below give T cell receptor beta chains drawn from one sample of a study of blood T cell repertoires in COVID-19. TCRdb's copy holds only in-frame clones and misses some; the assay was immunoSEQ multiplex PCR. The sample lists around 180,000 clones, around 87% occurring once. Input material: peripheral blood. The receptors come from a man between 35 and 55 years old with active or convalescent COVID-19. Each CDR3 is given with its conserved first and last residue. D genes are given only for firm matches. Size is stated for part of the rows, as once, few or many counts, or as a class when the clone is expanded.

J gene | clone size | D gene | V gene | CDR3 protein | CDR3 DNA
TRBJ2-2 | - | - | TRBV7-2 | CASSFTRGGGELFF | TGTGCCAGCAGCTTCACCCGGGGAGGCGGGGAGCTGTTTTTT
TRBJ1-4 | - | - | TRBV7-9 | CASSLDSHEKLFF | TGTGCCAGCAGCTTAGATAGCCATGAAAAACTGTTTTTT
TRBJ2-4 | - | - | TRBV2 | CAKKSGGASIQYF | TGTGCCAAAAAAAGTGGAGGGGCGAGCATTCAGTACTTC
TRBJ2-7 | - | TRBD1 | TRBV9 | CASSLRDRGADEQYF | TGTGCCAGCAGCCTTAGGGACAGGGGGGCCGACGAGCAGTACTTC
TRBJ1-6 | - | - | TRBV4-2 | CASSQEQVNSPLHF | TGTGCCAGCAGCCAAGAACAGGTTAATTCACCCCTCCACTTT
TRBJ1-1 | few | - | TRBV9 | CASSVASNTEAFF | TGTGCCAGCAGCGTAGCCTCGAACACTGAAGCTTTCTTT
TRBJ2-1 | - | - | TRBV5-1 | CASSHRVSRTRWHNEQFF | TGCGCCAGCAGCCACAGGGTATCACGGACAAGGTGGCACAATGAGCAGTTCTTC
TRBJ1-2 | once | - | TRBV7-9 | CASSLAGNAVYTF | TGTGCCAGCAGCTTAGCCGGGAATGCCGTCTACACCTTC
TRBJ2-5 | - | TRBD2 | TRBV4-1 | CASSQGGGAEEETQYF | TGCGCCAGCAGCCAAGGCGGGGGGGCCGAGGAGGAGACCCAGTACTTC
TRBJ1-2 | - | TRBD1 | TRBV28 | CASSVFRTGARFYGYTF | TGTGCCAGCAGTGTGTTCAGGACAGGGGCGAGATTCTATGGCTACACCTTC
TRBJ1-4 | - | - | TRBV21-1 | CASEVSGDGNEKLFF | TGTGCCAGCGAGGTATCAGGGGATGGAAACGAAAAACTGTTTTTT
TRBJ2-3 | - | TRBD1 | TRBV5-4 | CASRRDESGQISTDTQYF | TGTGCCAGCAGACGGGATGAATCGGGACAGATATCCACAGATACGCAGTATTTT
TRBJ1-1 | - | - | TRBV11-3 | CASSPPGGTEAFF | TGTGCCAGCAGCCCACCTGGAGGGACTGAAGCTTTCTTT
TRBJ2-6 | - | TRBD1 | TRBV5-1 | CASSLDPTGAGANVLTF | TGCGCCAGCAGCTTGGACCCTACAGGGGCCGGGGCCAACGTCCTGACTTTC
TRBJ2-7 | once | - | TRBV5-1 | CASSLNPLARFEQYF | TGCGCCAGCAGCTTGAATCCCCTAGCCCGGTTCGAGCAGTACTTC
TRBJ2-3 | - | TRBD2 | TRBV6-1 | CASSVRLAGTTDTQYF | TGTGCCAGCAGTGTAAGACTAGCGGGGACCACAGATACGCAGTATTTT
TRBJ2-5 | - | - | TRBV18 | CASSPRVKETQYF | TGTGCCAGCTCACCACGAGTCAAAGAGACCCAGTACTTC
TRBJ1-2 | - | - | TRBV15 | CATSRDRTVSRGYTF | TGTGCCACCAGCAGAGATAGGACAGTCTCTCGGGGCTACACCTTC
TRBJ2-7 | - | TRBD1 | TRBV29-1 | CSVMTGEFYEQYF | TGCAGCGTGATGACAGGGGAATTCTACGAGCAGTACTTC
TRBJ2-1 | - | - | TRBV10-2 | CASSVRGRGEQFF | TGCGCCAGCAGTGTACGGGGGAGAGGTGAGCAGTTCTTC
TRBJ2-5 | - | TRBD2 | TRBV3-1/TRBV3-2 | CATGVPGLAASQETQYF | TGTGCCACCGGGGTCCCGGGACTAGCGGCCTCTCAAGAGACCCAGTACTTC
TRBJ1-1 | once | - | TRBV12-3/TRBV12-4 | CASNPGGTEAFF | TGTGCCAGCAACCCGGGGGGGACTGAAGCTTTCTTT
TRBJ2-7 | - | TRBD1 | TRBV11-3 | CASSLDRVSYEQYF | TGTGCCAGCAGCTTGGACAGGGTTTCCTACGAGCAGTACTTC
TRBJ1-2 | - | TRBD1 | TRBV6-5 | CASRGGETGVYGYTF | TGTGCCAGCAGGGGCGGGGAGACAGGGGTCTATGGCTACACCTTC
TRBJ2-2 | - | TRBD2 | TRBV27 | CASRPTAGGLSNTGELFF | TGTGCCAGCAGACCAACAGCGGGGGGGCTTTCGAACACCGGGGAGCTGTTTTTT
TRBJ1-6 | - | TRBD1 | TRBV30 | CAWSVDRALFSYNSPLHF | TGTGCCTGGAGTGTTGACAGGGCCCTCTTCTCCTATAATTCACCCCTCCACTTT
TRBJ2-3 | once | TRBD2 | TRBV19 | CASTPRGGAGGTDTQYF | TGTGCCAGTACCCCCCGGGGCGGTGCGGGGGGGACCGATACGCAGTATTTT
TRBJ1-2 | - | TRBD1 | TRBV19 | CASSRTGGYYGYTF | TGTGCCAGTAGTAGGACAGGGGGCTATTATGGCTACACCTTC
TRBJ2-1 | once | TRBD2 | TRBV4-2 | CASSQDPSTSVYYNEQFF | TGTGCCAGCAGCCAAGATCCATCGACTAGCGTCTACTACAATGAGCAGTTCTTC
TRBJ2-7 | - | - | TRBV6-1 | CASSDRDYEQYF | TGTGCCAGCAGTGACAGGGACTACGAGCAGTACTTC
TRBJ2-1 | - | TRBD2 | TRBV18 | CASSPSGGASEQFF | TGTGCCAGCTCACCTAGCGGGGGGGCCTCTGAGCAGTTCTTC
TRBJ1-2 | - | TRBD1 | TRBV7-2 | CASSPGQRLIYTF | TGTGCCAGCAGCCCGGGACAGCGACTTATCTACACCTTC
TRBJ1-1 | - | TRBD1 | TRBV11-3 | CASSITGGTEAFF | TGTGCCAGCAGCATAACAGGGGGCACTGAAGCTTTCTTT
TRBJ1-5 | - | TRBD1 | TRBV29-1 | CSVLGTGNNQPQHF | TGCAGCGTTTTGGGGACAGGGAACAATCAGCCCCAGCATTTT
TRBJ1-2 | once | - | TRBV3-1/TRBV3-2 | CASTQGPEFYGYTF | TGTGCCAGCACCCAGGGCCCGGAATTCTATGGCTACACCTTC
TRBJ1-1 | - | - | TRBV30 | CAWSDGSGGASSRAFF | TGTGCCTGGAGTGATGGGAGCGGGGGCGCGTCTTCCAGAGCTTTCTTT
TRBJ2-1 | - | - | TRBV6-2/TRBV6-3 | CASNPGLYNEQFF | TGTGCCAGCAACCCGGGACTGTACAATGAGCAGTTCTTC
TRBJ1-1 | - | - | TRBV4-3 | CASSQDRIRGPPEAFF | TGCGCCAGCAGCCAAGATAGGATCAGGGGCCCCCCTGAAGCTTTCTTT
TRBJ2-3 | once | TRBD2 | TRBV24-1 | CATSDRTSGGGTDTQYF | TGTGCCACCAGTGACCGTACTAGCGGGGGCGGCACAGATACGCAGTATTTT
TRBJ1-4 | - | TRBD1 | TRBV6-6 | CASRPTGVLTNEKLFF | TGTGCCAGCAGGCCTACAGGGGTTTTAACTAATGAAAAACTGTTTTTT
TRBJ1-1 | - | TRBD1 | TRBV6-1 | CASSETFRQGFGNTEAFF | TGTGCCAGCAGTGAAACATTCAGACAGGGCTTTGGGAACACTGAAGCTTTCTTT
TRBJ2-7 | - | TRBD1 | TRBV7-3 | CASRSGTGGFEQYF | TGTGCCAGCAGGTCCGGGACAGGGGGCTTCGAGCAGTACTTC
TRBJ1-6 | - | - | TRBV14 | CASSQEGDPLHF | TGTGCCAGCAGCCAAGAAGGGGATCCCCTCCACTTT
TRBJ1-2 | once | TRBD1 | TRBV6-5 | CASSRGTVGYGYTF | TGTGCCAGCAGTCGAGGGACAGTCGGGTATGGCTACACCTTC
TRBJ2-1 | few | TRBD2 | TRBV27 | CASGLAGGPWNEQFF | TGTGCCAGCGGTCTAGCGGGGGGGCCTTGGAATGAGCAGTTCTTC
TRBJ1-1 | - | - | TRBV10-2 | CASSEGGVTFF | TGCGCCAGCAGTGAAGGGGGGGTAACTTTCTTT
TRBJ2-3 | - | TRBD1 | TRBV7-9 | CASSLGRQGTQYF | TGTGCCAGCAGCTTAGGAAGACAGGGTACGCAGTATTTT
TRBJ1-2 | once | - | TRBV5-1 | CASSPTEYGYTF | TGCGCCAGCAGCCCGACAGAGTATGGCTACACCTTC
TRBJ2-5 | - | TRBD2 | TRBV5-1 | CASRPLAGFQETQYF | TGCGCCAGCAGGCCTCTAGCGGGGTTCCAAGAGACCCAGTACTTC
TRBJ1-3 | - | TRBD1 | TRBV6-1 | CASSEFGAGGVSPGNTIYF | TGTGCCAGCAGTGAATTCGGGGCAGGGGGCGTTAGTCCTGGAAACACCATATATTTT
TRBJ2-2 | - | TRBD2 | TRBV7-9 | CASSLGTSGGLYTGELFF | TGTGCCAGCAGCTTGGGGACTAGCGGGGGCCTATACACCGGGGAGCTGTTTTTT
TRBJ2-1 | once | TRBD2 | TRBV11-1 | CASSLGGLTNNEQFF | TGTGCCAGCAGCTTAGGGGGACTAACGAACAATGAGCAGTTCTTC
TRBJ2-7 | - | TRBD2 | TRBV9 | CASSASGGDSYEQYF | TGTGCCAGCAGCGCAAGCGGGGGCGACTCCTACGAGCAGTACTTC
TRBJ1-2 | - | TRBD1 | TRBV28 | CASSLRRGQGHDYGYTF | TGTGCCAGCAGTCTCCGAAGGGGACAGGGACACGACTATGGCTACACCTTC
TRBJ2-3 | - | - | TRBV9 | CASSGRRGGPISDTQYF | TGTGCCAGCAGCGGGCGTCGTGGGGGCCCAATTTCAGATACGCAGTATTTT
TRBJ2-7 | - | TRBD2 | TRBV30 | CAWMLAGVVHEQYF | TGTGCCTGGATGCTAGCGGGGGTCGTACACGAGCAGTACTTC
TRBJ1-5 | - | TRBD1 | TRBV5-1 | CASSWGQGPNQPQHF | TGCGCCAGCAGCTGGGGACAGGGCCCCAATCAGCCCCAGCATTTT